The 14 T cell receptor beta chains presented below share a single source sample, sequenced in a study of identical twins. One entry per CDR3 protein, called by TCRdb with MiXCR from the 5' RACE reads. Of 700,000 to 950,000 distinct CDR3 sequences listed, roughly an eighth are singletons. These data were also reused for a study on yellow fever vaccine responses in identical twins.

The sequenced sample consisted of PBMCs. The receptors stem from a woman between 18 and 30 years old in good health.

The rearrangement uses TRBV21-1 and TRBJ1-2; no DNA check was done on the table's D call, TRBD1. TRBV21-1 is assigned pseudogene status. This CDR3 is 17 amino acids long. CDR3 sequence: CASSIPGTGLGFYGYTF. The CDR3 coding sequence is TGTGCCAGCAGCATTCCCGGGACAGGGTTGGGGTTCTATGGCTACACCTTC.

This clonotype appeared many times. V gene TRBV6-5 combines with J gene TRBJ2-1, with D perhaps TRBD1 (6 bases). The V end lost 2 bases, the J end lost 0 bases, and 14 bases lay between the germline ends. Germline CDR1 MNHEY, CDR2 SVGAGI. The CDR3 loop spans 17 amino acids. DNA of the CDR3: TGTGCCAGCAGTTACGGCTCCCGACAGGCCTCCTACAATGAGCAGTTCTTC. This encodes CASSYGSRQASYNEQFF.

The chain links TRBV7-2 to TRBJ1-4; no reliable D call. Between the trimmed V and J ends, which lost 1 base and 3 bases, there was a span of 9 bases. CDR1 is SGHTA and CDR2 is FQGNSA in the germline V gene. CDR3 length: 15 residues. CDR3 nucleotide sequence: TGTGCCAGCAGCTTAGAGCCCGTCTCTAATGAAAAACTGTTTTTT. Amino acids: CASSLEPVSNEKLFF.

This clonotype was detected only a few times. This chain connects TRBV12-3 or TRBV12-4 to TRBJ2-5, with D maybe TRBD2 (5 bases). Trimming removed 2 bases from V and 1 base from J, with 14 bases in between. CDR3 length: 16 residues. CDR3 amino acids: CASSLWASNLQETQYF. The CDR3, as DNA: TGTGCCAGCAGTTTATGGGCTAGCAACCTCCAAGAGACCCAGTACTTC.

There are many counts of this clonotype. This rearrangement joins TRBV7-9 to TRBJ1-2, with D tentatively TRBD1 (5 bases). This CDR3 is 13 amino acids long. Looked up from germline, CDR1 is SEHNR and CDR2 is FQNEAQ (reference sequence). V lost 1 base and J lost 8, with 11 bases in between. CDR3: CASSLDGTIGYTF. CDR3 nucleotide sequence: TGTGCCAGCAGCTTAGACGGGACGATCGGCTACACCTTC.

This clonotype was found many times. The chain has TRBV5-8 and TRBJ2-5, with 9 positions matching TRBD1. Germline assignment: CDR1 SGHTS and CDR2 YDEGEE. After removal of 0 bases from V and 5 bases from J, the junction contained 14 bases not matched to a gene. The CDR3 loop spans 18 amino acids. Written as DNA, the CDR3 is TGTGCCAGCAGCTTGGGGATTGGGACAGGGTCGTCCTACGAGACCCAGTACTTC. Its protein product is CASSLGIGTGSSYETQYF.

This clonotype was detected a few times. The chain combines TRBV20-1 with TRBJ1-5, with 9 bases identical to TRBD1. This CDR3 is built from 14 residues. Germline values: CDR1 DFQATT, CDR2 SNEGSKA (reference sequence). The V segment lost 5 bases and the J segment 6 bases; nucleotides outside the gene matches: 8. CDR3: CSAQDRGVGQPQHF. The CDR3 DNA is TGCAGTGCTCAGGACAGGGGCGTCGGTCAGCCCCAGCATTTT.

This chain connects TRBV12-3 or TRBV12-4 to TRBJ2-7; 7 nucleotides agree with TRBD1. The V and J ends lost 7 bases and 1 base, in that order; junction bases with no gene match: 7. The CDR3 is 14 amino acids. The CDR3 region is CASKERGPSYEQYF. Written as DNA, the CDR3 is TGTGCCAGCAAGGAAAGGGGGCCGTCCTACGAGCAGTACTTC.

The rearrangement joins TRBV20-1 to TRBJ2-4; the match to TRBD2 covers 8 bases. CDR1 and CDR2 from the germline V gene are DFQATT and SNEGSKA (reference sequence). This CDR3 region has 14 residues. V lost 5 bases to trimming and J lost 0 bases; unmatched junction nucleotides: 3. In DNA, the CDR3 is TGCAGTGCTCATCGGGGGGGAGCCAAAAACATTCAGTACTTC. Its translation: CSAHRGGAKNIQYF.

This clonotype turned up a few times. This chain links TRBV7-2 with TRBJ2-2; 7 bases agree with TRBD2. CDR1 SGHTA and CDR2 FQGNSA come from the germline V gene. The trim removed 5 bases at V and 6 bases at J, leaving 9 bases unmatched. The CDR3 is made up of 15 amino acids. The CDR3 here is CASSNANAGAGELFF. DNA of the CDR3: TGTGCCAGCAGCAACGCGAACGCGGGGGCCGGGGAGCTGTTTTTT.

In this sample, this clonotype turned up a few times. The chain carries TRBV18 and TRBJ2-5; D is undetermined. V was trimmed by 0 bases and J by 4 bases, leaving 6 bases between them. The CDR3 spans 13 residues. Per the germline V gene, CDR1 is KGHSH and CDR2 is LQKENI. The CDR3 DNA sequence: TGTGCCAGCTCACCACCCTACCTAGAGACCCAGTACTTC. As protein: CASSPPYLETQYF.

The CDR3 here is CSARDRRTSGRRELFF. The CDR3 coding sequence is TGCAGTGCTAGAGATCGCCGAACTAGCGGGAGACGGGAGCTGTTTTTT. The V call is TRBV20-1, the J call TRBJ2-2, with 11 bases matching TRBD2. V shed 0 bases, J shed 9 bases, and the junction held 9 bases outside the gene matches. Germline CDR1 DFQATT, CDR2 SNEGSKA (reference sequence). The CDR3 loop spans 16 amino acids.

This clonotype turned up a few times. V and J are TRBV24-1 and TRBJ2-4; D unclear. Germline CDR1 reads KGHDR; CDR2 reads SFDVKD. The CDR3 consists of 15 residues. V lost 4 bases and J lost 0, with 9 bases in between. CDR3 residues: CATSEPRVAKNIQYF. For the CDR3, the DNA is TGTGCCACCAGTGAGCCAAGGGTAGCCAAAAACATTCAGTACTTC.

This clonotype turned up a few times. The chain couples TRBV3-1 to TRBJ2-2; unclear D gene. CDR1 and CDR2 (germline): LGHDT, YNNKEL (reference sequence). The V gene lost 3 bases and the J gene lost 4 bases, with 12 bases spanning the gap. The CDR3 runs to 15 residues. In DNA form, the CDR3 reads TGTGCCAGCAGCCAGGGGTACCTCGGCACCGGGGAGCTGTTTTTT. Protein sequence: CASSQGYLGTGELFF.